This passage covers 20 T cell receptor beta chains from one sample sequenced in a study of shared clonotypes between healthy human individuals. Clones were read by immunoSEQ multiplex PCR, and TCRdb kept only the in-frame ones, dropping some. The data hold about 2.3 million clones, with about nine tenths observed a single time. The specimen sequenced was naive CD4+ T cells from PBMCs. Regarding subset: CD45RA+ positively selected. Receptor source: a man younger than 30 in good health. Some clones in this sample may be carry-over from other donors' samples.

The chain links TRBV7-9 to TRBJ2-3; TRBD2 aligns across 10 bases. Germline V CDR1 and CDR2: SEHNR, FQNEAQ (reference sequence). Losses at the gene ends were 1 base for V and 1 base for J; bases not matched to a gene: 5. The length of the CDR3 is 17 residues. DNA of the CDR3: TGTGCCAGCAGCTTAGGTTCTCTAGCGGGAGGCACAGATACGCAGTATTTT. It translates to CASSLGSLAGGTDTQYF.

This chain joins TRBV7-3 and TRBJ2-7, with 10 bases identical to TRBD2. Germline V gene sequence: CDR1 SGHTA, CDR2 FQGTGA. The CDR3 covers 16 residues. The V and J ends lost 1 base and 3 bases, in that order; junction bases with no gene match: 6. The CDR3 region is CASSLNASGRVYEQYF. DNA for the CDR3: TGTGCCAGCAGCTTAAACGCTAGCGGGAGAGTCTACGAGCAGTACTTC.

This rearrangement joins TRBV9 to TRBJ2-3, with 11 bases identical to TRBD2. Per germline, CDR1 SGDLS and CDR2 YYNGEE. The V gene end was trimmed by 0 bases and the J gene end by 4 bases; junction bases not matched to a gene: 4. The CDR3 extends over 16 amino acids. CDR3 in amino acids: CASSVATSGSADTQYF. In nucleotides, the CDR3 is TGTGCCAGCAGCGTAGCTACTAGCGGGAGCGCAGATACGCAGTATTTT.

The chain carries TRBV18 and TRBJ2-3, with 8 nucleotides matching TRBD1. The V gene's germline CDR1 is KGHSH and CDR2 LQKENI. Trimming removed 3 bases from V and 5 bases from J; junction bases left unmatched: 10. CDR3 size: 16 residues. The CDR3 loop is CASSPGAGGAVDTQYF. The CDR3 DNA is TGTGCCAGCTCACCCGGGGCAGGGGGCGCCGTAGATACGCAGTATTTT.

The V gene is TRBV5-1, the J gene TRBJ2-7, with 8 bases lining up with TRBD1. The CDR3 extends over 13 amino acids. Trimming cost V 5 bases and J 5 bases; bases outside gene matches: 6. CDR1 is SGHRS and CDR2 is YFSETQ in the germline V gene. The CDR3, as DNA: TGCGCCAGCAGGATCGGACAGGGCCACGAGCAGTACTTC. It is translated as CASRIGQGHEQYF. The whole variable domain, filled in from reference TRBV5-1 and TRBJ2-7, reads KAGVTQTPRYLIKTRGQQVTLSCSPISGHRSVSWYQQTPGQGLQFLFEYFSETQRNKGNFPGRFSGRQFSNSRSEMNVSTLELGDSALYLCASRIGQGHEQYFGPGTRLTVT.

This chain connects TRBV9 to TRBJ2-1; D might be TRBD1 or TRBD2, each matching 5 bases. Germline-derived CDR1 and CDR2 are SGDLS and YYNGEE. The CDR3 loop spans 13 amino acids. Trimming left V 0 bases short and J 9 bases short, with 10 bases between. The CDR3 spells CASSVDGALEQFF. CDR3 coding DNA: TGTGCCAGCAGCGTAGACGGGGCGCTTGAGCAGTTCTTC.

This rearrangement joins TRBV7-3 to TRBJ2-1; tentative D call: TRBD2 (5 bases). Trimming pared 5 bases from V and 5 bases from J, leaving 7 bases between. Germline V gene sequence: CDR1 SGHTA, CDR2 FQGTGA. CDR3 length equals 12 residues. CDR3 sequence (DNA): TGTGCCAGCAGCCCGAGGGACAATGAGCAGTTCTTC. It encodes CASSPRDNEQFF.

This chain links TRBV7-3 with TRBJ2-1; D unclear. The length of the CDR3 is 12 residues. The V gene's germline CDR1 is SGHTA and CDR2 FQGTGA. V lost 0 bases and J lost 6, with 3 bases in between. DNA of the CDR3: TGTGCCAGCAGCTTAACGTCCAATGAGCAGTTCTTC. It yields the protein CASSLTSNEQFF.

The chain is built from TRBV4-1 and TRBJ2-2; D may be TRBD1 (6 bases). V was pared by 4 bases and J by 1 base, with 13 bases between. The CDR3 has 16 amino acids. Germline CDR1 is MGHRA and CDR2 is YSYEKL. The CDR3, as DNA: TGCGCCAGCAGCCCTAGGGAACAGGGGAACACCGGGGAGCTGTTTTTT. It translates to CASSPREQGNTGELFF.

This chain connects TRBV4-3 to TRBJ2-7; tentative D call: TRBD2 (5 bases). V shed 8 bases and J shed 1 base, with 12 bases lying between them. The CDR3 contains 13 residues. Germline CDR1 is LGHNA and CDR2 is YSLEER. CDR3 in amino acids: CASRGSNSYEQYF. The DNA for the CDR3 is TGCGCCAGCCGTGGGAGCAATTCCTACGAGCAGTACTTC.

V gene TRBV28 combines with J gene TRBJ1-4; TRBD1 is a possible D gene (6 bases). This CDR3 contains 15 residues. Germline-derived CDR1 and CDR2 are MDHEN and SYDVKM. The V gene lost 2 bases and the J gene lost 6 bases, with 13 bases spanning the gap. For the CDR3, the DNA is TGTGCCAGCAGTTTAACAGGGATTGATTATGAAAAACTGTTTTTT. Its protein product is CASSLTGIDYEKLFF.

This chain links TRBV5-1 with TRBJ1-4; 8 positions match TRBD1. The CDR3 length is 17 residues. Per germline, CDR1 SGHRS and CDR2 YFSETQ. Trimming cost V 1 base and J 3 bases; bases outside gene matches: 8. This CDR3 reads CASSLLAGGVANEKLFF. The CDR3, as DNA: TGCGCCAGCAGCTTGTTGGCAGGGGGCGTTGCTAATGAAAAACTGTTTTTT.

The chain joins TRBV6-5 to TRBJ1-1; D gene uncertain. CDR3 length: 15 amino acids. Per the germline V gene, CDR1 is MNHEY and CDR2 is SVGAGI. V gave up 4 bases and J gave up 5 bases, with 17 bases separating them. The CDR3 spells CASSSNRPSGTEAFF. The DNA of the CDR3 is TGTGCCAGCAGTTCTAACCGCCCCTCTGGAACTGAAGCTTTCTTT.

The chain uses TRBV28 and TRBJ1-1, with 10 bases matching TRBD1. CDR3 length: 14 residues. The junction had 6 bases not matched to a gene; V was cut back by 6 bases and J by 5 bases. Germline lookup yields CDR1 MDHEN and CDR2 SYDVKM. DNA for the CDR3: TGTGCCAGCAGGGTGACAGGGGGCTGGACTGAAGCTTTCTTT. Translating it yields CASRVTGGWTEAFF.

The chain couples TRBV6-5 to TRBJ2-1; 7 positions agree with TRBD1. CDR3 length: 13 residues. The germline V gene has CDR1 MNHEY and CDR2 SVGAGI. Trimming at V came to 2 bases and at J to 7 bases, leaving 2 bases not matched to a gene. The CDR3 region has the DNA TGTGCCAGCAGTTACGAGACAGGGAATGAGCAGTTCTTC. Translating it yields CASSYETGNEQFF.

For the CDR3, the DNA is TGCGCCAGCAGTGAGTCCCGTGGAGATACGCAGTATTTT. It encodes CASSESRGDTQYF. This rearrangement joins TRBV10-2 to TRBJ2-3; D ambiguous. Looked up from germline, CDR1 is WSHSY and CDR2 is SAAADI. V dropped 0 bases and J dropped 5 bases, with 6 bases sitting between them. The CDR3 totals 13 residues.

The chain employs TRBV5-1 and TRBJ2-3, with D perhaps TRBD1 (6 bases). The V gene's germline CDR1 is SGHRS and CDR2 YFSETQ. This CDR3 spans 14 amino acids. Trimming took 6 bases from V and 3 from J, leaving 14 bases between them. The CDR3 region is CASKGGTDTDTQYF. In nucleotides, the CDR3 is TGCGCCAGCAAAGGGGGTACGGATACAGATACGCAGTATTTT.

The chain is built from TRBV10-3 and TRBJ2-3, with TRBD2 matching 8 bases. V lost 8 bases to trimming and J lost 3 bases; unmatched junction nucleotides: 7. This CDR3 contains 14 residues. Per the germline V gene, CDR1 is ENHRY and CDR2 is SYGVKD. The CDR3 region has the DNA TGTGCCATCTCTCCGGGAGGGCCTACAGATACGCAGTATTTT. Amino acids: CAISPGGPTDTQYF.

The chain recombines TRBV7-2 with TRBJ2-1; D ambiguous. V was shortened by 0 bases and J by 6 bases, with 6 bases between the two germline ends. CDR1 SGHTA and CDR2 FQGNSA come from the germline V gene. The CDR3 sequence is 13 residues long. The CDR3 bases are TGTGCCAGCAGCTTAGCTACTCCCAATGAGCAGTTCTTC. Encoded protein: CASSLATPNEQFF.

A remark on this clone: Other DNA sequences within the sample encode an identical CDR3. This rearrangement joins TRBV7-3 to TRBJ2-2; a possible D gene is TRBD1 (5 bases). Germline assignment: CDR1 SGHTA and CDR2 FQGTGA. Trimming pared 2 bases from V and 3 bases from J, leaving 7 bases between. The length of the CDR3 is 14 residues. CDR3: CASSLQGYTGELFF. In nucleotides, the CDR3 is TGTGCCAGCAGCTTACAGGGATACACCGGGGAGCTGTTTTTT.